This T cell receptor (beta chain) was profiled in a study of glioma-infiltrating T cells. This clonotype appeared many times. Antigen: not known. Using RNA template, CDR3s of TCR alpha and beta were amplified with iRepertoire arm-PCR. Input was roughly 100-450 ng of tissue mRNA or PBMC total RNA. TCRdb re-analysed the multiplex PCR reads in MiXCR, keeping a single row per CDR3 protein. Of roughly 120,000 distinct CDR3 sequences in the sample, less than 30% were seen once. CDR1 is KGHDR and CDR2 is SFDVKD in the germline V gene. Trimming shortened V by 4 bases and J by 2 bases, and 18 bases separated the two germline ends. The length of the CDR3 is 17 residues. The study, taken as a whole, reports: CDR3 overlap between tissue and blood was very small. Above-expected tissue-blood divergence occurred in all gliomas, most in low-grade ones.

The genes are TRBV24-1 and TRBJ2-3; D may correspond to TRBD1 or TRBD2 (5 bases each). Sequencing input: glioma tissue, nonneoplastic brain tissue, or PBMCs (not recorded which). The sequence derives from a human donor with low-grade glioma or glioblastoma, undergoing nonglioma brain surgery, or in good health (not recorded which). In DNA form, the CDR3 reads TGTGCCACCAGTGACTACGGGACGTGGGGAGACACAGATACGCAGTATTTT. Translation gives CATSDYGTWGDTDTQYF.